This passage covers 29 T cell receptor beta chains from one sample sequenced in a study of T cell responses to AZD1222 COVID-19 vaccine (dated by TCRdb to 2020 to 2023). The library was obtained by the immunoSEQ multiplex PCR assay. TCRdb mirrors the immuneACCESS table, restricted to in-frame sequences. Some clones are absent from its copies; in checked studies, under half trace to an unresolved V gene, and the reason for the others is unknown. Present in this sample are roughly 200,000 clones, more than 85% of which were seen just once. The ten largest clones take up 1% of the sample. The label giving this sample's time point can be read as: baseline before first vaccination. The sample's treatment or condition label, in plain terms: meningococcal conjugate vaccine given as trial control. The specimen was peripheral blood, collected on day 0 of MenACWY control vaccination. Receptors were obtained from an adult in good health.

The genes are TRBV4-3 and TRBJ1-5; TRBD1 agrees at 8 bases. CDR3 size: 16 residues. J lost 0 bases, V lost 6 bases, and 7 bases had no gene match. Germline loops: CDR1 LGHNA, CDR2 YSLEER. The CDR3 nucleotides are TGCGCCAGCAGACATTTGACAGGGGATAGCAATCAGCCCCAGCATTTT. Translated, it gives CASRHLTGDSNQPQHF.

The V and J genes are TRBV6-4 and TRBJ1-5; 8 positions match TRBD1. Trimming cost V 6 bases and J 7 bases; bases outside gene matches: 11. Germline loops: CDR1 MRHNA, CDR2 SNTAGT. The CDR3 runs 15 residues. In DNA form, the CDR3 reads TGTGCCAGCAGCCCTCAATTCGACAGGGGACAGCCCCAGCATTTT. Amino acids: CASSPQFDRGQPQHF.

This clone is a singleton in its sample. The CDR3 region is CASSPQNTEAFF. Written as DNA, the CDR3 is TGTGCCAGCAGCCCCCAGAACACTGAAGCTTTCTTT. V gene TRBV7-2 combines with J gene TRBJ1-1; D gene unclear. The length of the CDR3 is 12 residues. V lost 5 bases and J lost 1, with 5 bases in between. Germline lookup yields CDR1 SGHTA and CDR2 FQGNSA.

The chain couples TRBV30 to TRBJ2-5, with 9 bases lining up with TRBD2. The trim removed 2 bases at V and 7 bases at J, leaving 14 bases unmatched. In germline, CDR1 is GTSNPN, CDR2 SVGIG (reference sequence). The CDR3 covers 16 residues. In nucleotides, the CDR3 is TGTGCCTGGAGTCCAAGGGATCTAGCGGGGTCGGGGACCCAGTACTTC. Translating gives CAWSPRDLAGSGTQYF.

V gene TRBV6-1 combines with J gene TRBJ2-5; 10 bases agree with TRBD1. Looked up from germline, CDR1 is MNHNS and CDR2 is SASEGT. The CDR3 length is 16 residues. V lost 2 bases, J lost 5 bases, and 8 bases stayed unmatched. The DNA for the CDR3 is TGTGCCAGCAGTGAAAGGGACAGGGGATCTTGGGAGACCCAGTACTTC. Protein product: CASSERDRGSWETQYF.

The chain's CDR3 is CASSARKYQGAAPYSYGYTF. The CDR3 DNA is TGTGCCAGCTCTGCGAGGAAGTATCAAGGAGCCGCGCCTTATTCCTATGGCTACACCTTC. The chain uses TRBV18 and TRBJ1-2; no definite D call. Germline V gene lookup returns CDR1 KGHSH and CDR2 LQKENI. This CDR3 comprises 20 residues. V lost 6 bases, J lost 4 bases, and 33 bases lay in between.

This clone has a single count. The chain is built from TRBV9 and TRBJ2-4; no reliable D call. The germline V gene encodes CDR1 SGDLS and CDR2 YYNGEE. Trimming stripped 0 bases from V and 4 bases from J, with 5 bases between. The CDR3 contains 13 residues. The CDR3 DNA is TGTGCCAGCAGCGTAGCCGGGAAAAACATTCAGTACTTC. Its translation is CASSVAGKNIQYF.

This CDR3 is CASSSGFGTLTYEQYF. The CDR3 region has the DNA TGTGCCAGCAGCTCCGGATTCGGGACTCTGACCTACGAGCAGTACTTC. This chain connects TRBV5-4 to TRBJ2-7, with D possibly being TRBD2 (6 bases). This CDR3 region has 16 residues. The V gene's germline CDR1 is SGHNT and CDR2 YYREEE (reference sequence). The V gene lost 3 bases and the J gene lost 2 bases, with 18 bases spanning the gap.

The V and J genes are TRBV7-8 and TRBJ1-4, with 7 positions matching TRBD1. Germline CDR1 and CDR2: SGHVS and FQNEAQ. This CDR3 spans 16 amino acids. With 5 bases clipped from V and 5 bases from J, the junction kept 11 bases outside the gene matches. This CDR3 is CASSLNSGGSNEKLFF. CDR3 bases: TGTGCCAGCAGCCTAAATTCAGGGGGGTCCAATGAAAAACTGTTTTTT.

The rearrangement uses TRBV10-3 and TRBJ1-2, with 7 bases lining up with TRBD1. J gave up 3 bases and V 8 bases, and 9 bases lay outside the gene matches. The germline V gene encodes CDR1 ENHRY and CDR2 SYGVKD. There are 14 residues in the CDR3. The chain's CDR3 is CAIGPNRGDYGYTF. CDR3 in DNA: TGTGCCATCGGACCGAACAGGGGAGACTATGGCTACACCTTC.

V and J are TRBV6-1 and TRBJ1-5; D not resolved. With 7 bases removed from V and 11 bases from J, the gap between germline ends came to 24 bases. The CDR3 runs to 15 residues. Per the germline V gene, CDR1 is MNHNS and CDR2 is SASEGT. For the CDR3, the DNA is TGTGCCAGCATTCCCTTCGAAAAGGGTGGATCGGCCCAGCATTTT. This gives the protein CASIPFEKGGSAQHF.

V gene TRBV12-3 or TRBV12-4 combines with J gene TRBJ2-7; 7 nucleotides line up with TRBD1. Losses at the gene ends were 4 bases for V and 4 bases for J; bases not matched to a gene: 1. The CDR3 contains 12 residues. CDR3 sequence: CASSSGQYEQYF. CDR3 DNA: TGTGCCAGCAGTTCGGGACAGTACGAGCAGTACTTC.

The gene calls are TRBV9 and TRBJ2-3; 7 positions agree with TRBD2. With V trimmed by 4 bases and J by 0 bases, 2 bases remained unmatched. Germline values: CDR1 SGDLS, CDR2 YYNGEE. CDR3 length: 14 amino acids. The CDR3 DNA sequence: TGTGCCAGCAGCCCGCGGGGGAGCACAGATACGCAGTATTTT. Its translation is CASSPRGSTDTQYF. Drawing the rest from reference TRBV9 and TRBJ2-3, the complete variable domain is DSGVTQTPKHLITATGQRVTLRCSPRSGDLSVYWYQQSLDQGLQFLIQYYNGEERAKGNILERFSAQQFPDLHSELNLSSLELGDSALYFCASSPRGSTDTQYFGPGTRLTVL.

About this clone itself: The same CDR3 arises from other DNA sequences in this sample as well. The chain carries TRBV2 and TRBJ1-1; D gene unclear. The CDR3 totals 13 residues. Trimming took off 6 bases at V and 0 bases at J, with 8 bases between the two ends. From germline, CDR1 is SNHLY and CDR2 FYNNEI. The CDR3 coding sequence is TGTGCCAGCAGGCTCACAGTGAACACTGAAGCTTTCTTT. It codes for CASRLTVNTEAFF.

This clone showed up just once. This chain joins TRBV28 and TRBJ1-4, with D hard to call. The CDR3 is 12 amino acids. Germline-derived CDR1 and CDR2 are MDHEN and SYDVKM. V was clipped by 8 bases and J by 6 bases, with 10 bases between them. The CDR3 nucleotides are TGTGCCAGCGGGAGGTTGTATGAAAAACTGTTTTTT. Amino acids: CASGRLYEKLFF.

The sample holds one count of this clone. The CDR3 DNA reads TGTGCCAGCGGCCTAGCGGGGGGTTGGTACGAGCAGTACTTC. It is translated as CASGLAGGWYEQYF. The rearrangement links TRBV28 to TRBJ2-7; 11 bases are a match to TRBD2. Germline-derived CDR1 and CDR2 are MDHEN and SYDVKM. CDR3 length: 14 amino acids. Germline trimming cut 8 bases from V and 4 bases from J; bases unmatched to any gene: 7.

V gene TRBV6-5 combines with J gene TRBJ1-2; D is possibly TRBD1 (5 bases). V lost 0 bases to trimming and J lost 4 bases, with 9 bases between them. This CDR3 has 14 residues. Germline CDR1 and CDR2: MNHEY and SVGAGI. The CDR3 reads CASSYSRGFYGYTF. In DNA form, the CDR3 reads TGTGCCAGCAGTTACTCGCGGGGGTTCTATGGCTACACCTTC.

The rearrangement uses TRBV19 and TRBJ2-2; 12 bases are shared with TRBD2. The CDR3 covers 15 residues. Trimming at V came to 7 bases and at J to 6 bases, leaving 6 bases not matched to a gene. Germline V gene lookup returns CDR1 LNHDA and CDR2 SQIVND (reference sequence). For the CDR3, the DNA is TGTGCCAGTACCGCCGCTAGCGGGGGGGCCGGGGAGCTGTTTTTT. As protein: CASTAASGGAGELFF.

The chain carries TRBV7-2 and TRBJ2-7; D unresolved. From germline, CDR1 is SGHTA and CDR2 FQGNSA. The CDR3 spans 13 residues. V lost 1 base and J lost 0, with 4 bases in between. CDR3 sequence (DNA): TGTGCCAGCAGCTTAGGGAACTCCTACGAGCAGTACTTC. This sequence encodes CASSLGNSYEQYF.

The chain combines TRBV10-2 with TRBJ1-2, with D perhaps matching TRBD1 (5 bases). Germline CDR1 and CDR2: WSHSY and SAAADI. CDR3 length: 14 residues. V lost 0 bases and J lost 4, with 9 bases in between. CDR3 residues: CASSESGQPYGYTF. As DNA, the CDR3 is TGCGCCAGCAGTGAGTCGGGGCAGCCCTATGGCTACACCTTC.

V and J are TRBV5-5 and TRBJ1-2, with D unresolved. Germline CDR1 is SGHKS and CDR2 is YYEKEE (reference sequence). V lost 4 bases, J lost 4 bases, and 11 bases lay in between. This CDR3 has 13 residues. CDR3 loop: CASSGRSVYGYTF. In DNA, the CDR3 is TGTGCCAGCAGCGGGAGGTCGGTCTATGGCTACACCTTC.

The V call is TRBV15, the J call TRBJ2-1; 8 bases agree with TRBD2. Germline V lookup: CDR1 LNHNV, CDR2 YYDKDF (reference sequence). The V segment lost 1 base and the J segment 6 bases; nucleotides outside the gene matches: 5. The CDR3 has 15 amino acids. The CDR3 DNA sequence: TGTGCCACCAGCAGAGGAGCGGGGGCCCTCAATGAGCAGTTCTTC. Protein: CATSRGAGALNEQFF.

In its sample, this clone was seen once. The chain links TRBV19 to TRBJ1-1; TRBD1 is a possible D gene (5 bases). The germline V gene has CDR1 LNHDA and CDR2 SQIVND (reference sequence). This CDR3 comprises 13 residues. Trimming cost V 7 bases and J 7 bases, with 16 bases left between them. The CDR3 region is CASTLGGIGEAFF. The CDR3 bases are TGTGCCAGTACCCTTGGGGGAATCGGTGAAGCTTTCTTT.

CDR3 residues: CASSYAQGNYGYTF. The CDR3 DNA is TGTGCCAGCAGTTACGCACAGGGGAACTATGGCTACACCTTC. This chain links TRBV2 with TRBJ1-2; TRBD1 matches at 7 bases. The V segment lost 5 bases and the J segment 2 bases; nucleotides outside the gene matches: 5. This CDR3 region has 14 residues. Looked up from germline, CDR1 is SNHLY and CDR2 is FYNNEI.

Only one count was recorded for this clone. This chain joins TRBV19 and TRBJ1-5, with 7 bases matching TRBD1. The germline V gene encodes CDR1 LNHDA and CDR2 SQIVND (reference sequence). The length of the CDR3 is 15 residues. After removal of 6 bases from V and 1 base from J, the junction contained 6 bases not matched to a gene. The CDR3 sequence: CASSTTGRSNQPQHF. The CDR3 bases are TGTGCCAGTAGCACGACAGGGCGGAGCAATCAGCCCCAGCATTTT.

The V gene is TRBV19, the J gene TRBJ1-2; no definite D call. The germline gives CDR1 LNHDA, CDR2 SQIVND (reference sequence). CDR3 size: 16 residues. V was cut by 5 bases and J by 0 bases, with 16 bases left in between. CDR3 protein: CASSSRRAAANYGYTF. CDR3 bases: TGTGCCAGTAGTTCGAGACGGGCAGCCGCTAACTATGGCTACACCTTC.

This rearrangement joins TRBV5-4 to TRBJ2-1; TRBD1 or TRBD2 may be the D gene (5 bases each). Trimming took off 5 bases at V and 8 bases at J, with 17 bases between the two ends. The CDR3 length is 14 residues. The germline CDR1 and CDR2 sequences are SGHNT and YYREEE (reference sequence). For the CDR3, the DNA is TGTGCCAGCAGACAGGACTGGCCAAGCGATGAGCAGTTCTTC. This codes for CASRQDWPSDEQFF.

The CDR3 nucleotides read TGTGCCAGCACGCGCCAGGTGGGGGTTTGGGACACTGAAGCTTTCTTT. Protein product: CASTRQVGVWDTEAFF. This chain uses TRBV5-4 with TRBJ1-1, with TRBD1 as a possible D gene (5 bases). Germline lookup yields CDR1 SGHNT and CDR2 YYREEE (reference sequence). V lost 6 bases, J lost 3 bases, and 21 bases lay in between. The CDR3 has 16 residues. The entire variable domain, with the rest obtained from reference TRBV5-4 and TRBJ1-1, is as follows: ETGVTQSPTHLIKTRGQQVTLRCSSQSGHNTVSWYQQALGQGPQFIFQYYREEENGRGNFPPRFSGLQFPNYSSELNVNALELDDSALYLCASTRQVGVWDTEAFFGQGTRLTVV.

The J gene is TRBJ1-2, the V gene TRBV19; no clear D gene. Trimming stripped 3 bases from V and 2 bases from J, with 10 bases between. Germline V gene lookup returns CDR1 LNHDA and CDR2 SQIVND (reference sequence). CDR3 length equals 14 residues. The CDR3 region has the DNA TGTGCCAGTAGTATTCGGACCCACAACTATGGCTACACCTTC. Protein: CASSIRTHNYGYTF.